This T cell receptor (beta chain) was identified during a study of cytomegalovirus exposure and HLA in healthy donors. On the study more broadly: Of all 400 or so donors who were genotyped, under 90% belonged to the Caucasian-associated ancestry cluster. Findings and caveats of the study: Accurate HLA-A and HLA-B prediction from TCR beta sequences was reported for most subjects. Presence/absence analyses rested on an assumption that sequencing depth was roughly uniform across donors.

This clone has a handful of counts. Its specificity is unknown. CDR1 is SGHTA, CDR2 FQGNSA, per germline. The CDR3 length is 15 residues. V was trimmed by 2 bases and J by 1 base, leaving 12 bases between them. The PCR ran on 60 Vbeta and 13 Jbeta primers. Assay used: immunoSEQ multiplex PCR; TCRdb lists only in-frame clones, some missing. Of around 170,000 clones listed, roughly 80% are singletons. The chain links TRBV7-2 to TRBJ2-7; D might be TRBD2 (7 bases). This TCR came from a man aged 35 to 55 in good health and CMV-seropositive. The material sequenced was PBMCs. CDR3 coding DNA: TGTGCCAGCAGCTTAATTGGGGGGGCTTCCTACGAGCAGTACTTC. Protein product: CASSLIGGASYEQYF.